In this sample, the clone carrying this T cell receptor (beta chain) turned up many times. Antigen unknown. This record belongs to a study of post-analysis software for immune sequencing data. Overall study context: The study covered relapsing-remitting, secondary progressive and progressive-relapsing courses of multiple sclerosis.

cDNA libraries of TCR beta carried unique molecular identifiers. TCRdb re-derived calls from the PCR reads in MiXCR, one entry per CDR3 protein. The sample lists 700,000 to 800,000 distinct CDR3 sequences; 25% to 30% were seen once. Study-wide points: In multiple sclerosis, normalized Chao1 diversity was significantly below that of controls. Pronounced co-clustering by F measure was evident among identically batched samples. The study found TRBV5-6, TRBV5-1 and TRBV20-1 among roughly 5 TRBV segments more frequent in patients than controls.

The germline V gene has CDR1 SQVTM and CDR2 ANQGSEA. This CDR3 is built from 11 residues. Trimming pared 2 bases from V and 9 bases from J, leaving 8 bases between. Source material: blood. The chain is built from TRBV29-1 and TRBJ2-4; D is possibly TRBD1 (6 bases). This TCR derives from a girl between 5 and 17 years old with multiple sclerosis. The CDR3 is CSVERGGIQYF. The CDR3 DNA reads TGCAGCGTTGAAAGAGGGGGCATTCAGTACTTC.